The rows below give T cell receptor beta chains drawn from one sample of a study of graft-versus-host responses after intestinal transplantation. For these receptors, no antigen is known. Sequencing used immunoSEQ multiplex PCR; TCRdb keeps in-frame clones, though not all of them. The table lists tens of thousands of clones, roughly 90% of them singletons. The material sequenced was unstimulated CD4+ T cells sorted from spleen or lymph node cells, taken before intestinal transplant. Receptors originate from a human donor who received an intestinal transplant. Both conserved end residues are part of each CDR3. Fields, in order: clone size, D gene, J gene, V gene, CDR3 protein, CDR3 DNA. A D gene is named only where the DNA matches it firmly. Rows give clone size only sometimes, using once, few, many, or a class for an expanded clone.

abundance: -
d_gene: -
j_gene: TRBJ2-7
v_gene: TRBV7-3
CDR3aa: CASSLGPGGQYEQYF
CDR3nt: TGTGCCAGCAGCTTGGGTCCGGGGGGCCAATACGAGCAGTACTTC

abundance: -
d_gene: -
j_gene: TRBJ2-6
v_gene: TRBV6-1
CDR3aa: CASSERWGTRSGANVLTF
CDR3nt: TGTGCCAGCAGTGAAAGATGGGGAACCCGCTCTGGGGCCAACGTCCTGACTTTC

abundance: -
d_gene: -
j_gene: TRBJ1-5
v_gene: TRBV5-1
CDR3aa: CASSTDRNQPQHF
CDR3nt: TGCGCCAGCAGCACCGATCGCAATCAGCCCCAGCATTTT

abundance: -
d_gene: -
j_gene: TRBJ2-3
v_gene: TRBV5-1
CDR3aa: CASSLGIQESGHDTQYF
CDR3nt: TGCGCCAGCAGCTTGGGGATCCAAGAGTCTGGGCACGATACGCAGTATTTT

abundance: -
d_gene: -
j_gene: TRBJ2-7
v_gene: TRBV11-2
CDR3aa: CASSLVSNGPLSSYEQYF
CDR3nt: TGTGCCAGCAGCTTAGTTTCGAACGGGCCTCTTTCCTCCTACGAGCAGTACTTC

abundance: -
d_gene: TRBD1
j_gene: TRBJ2-5
v_gene: TRBV10-3
CDR3aa: CAISAGTGGGETQYF
CDR3nt: TGTGCCATCAGCGCCGGGACAGGGGGCGGGGAGACCCAGTACTTC

abundance: -
d_gene: TRBD1
j_gene: TRBJ1-5
v_gene: TRBV2
CDR3aa: CASRGQGAGNQPQHF
CDR3nt: TGTGCCAGCAGAGGCCAGGGGGCAGGCAATCAGCCCCAGCATTTT

abundance: -
d_gene: TRBD1
j_gene: TRBJ2-1
v_gene: TRBV12-5
CDR3aa: CASGSSLGTGESENSYNEQFF
CDR3nt: TGTGCTAGTGGTTCCTCCTTAGGGACAGGGGAATCTGAAAACTCCTACAATGAGCAGTTCTTC

abundance: few
d_gene: TRBD1
j_gene: TRBJ1-1
v_gene: TRBV6-1
CDR3aa: CASSKGQNLNTEAFF
CDR3nt: TGTGCCAGCAGCAAGGGACAGAACCTTAACACTGAAGCTTTCTTT

abundance: -
d_gene: -
j_gene: TRBJ2-2
v_gene: TRBV7-9
CDR3aa: CASTQRSANTGELFF
CDR3nt: TGTGCCAGTACCCAGCGGTCCGCGAACACCGGGGAGCTGTTTTTT

abundance: -
d_gene: -
j_gene: TRBJ2-1
v_gene: TRBV27
CDR3aa: CASIANRGGDEQFF
CDR3nt: TGTGCCAGCATCGCTAACAGGGGAGGCGATGAGCAGTTCTTC

abundance: -
d_gene: TRBD1
j_gene: TRBJ2-3
v_gene: TRBV7-2
CDR3aa: CASSPQDRTSTDTQYF
CDR3nt: TGTGCCAGCAGCCCGCAGGACAGGACCAGCACAGATACGCAGTATTTT

abundance: -
d_gene: -
j_gene: TRBJ1-1
v_gene: TRBV7-9
CDR3aa: CASSLSGNTEAFF
CDR3nt: TGTGCCAGCAGCTTATCGGGGAACACTGAAGCTTTCTTT

abundance: -
d_gene: -
j_gene: TRBJ1-2
v_gene: TRBV19
CDR3aa: CASRAGDGYTF
CDR3nt: TGTGCCAGTAGAGCAGGGGATGGCTACACCTTC

abundance: -
d_gene: -
j_gene: TRBJ1-1
v_gene: TRBV5-1
CDR3aa: CASGVKGDTEAFF
CDR3nt: TGCGCCAGCGGCGTAAAAGGTGACACTGAAGCTTTCTTT

abundance: -
d_gene: TRBD1
j_gene: TRBJ1-3
v_gene: TRBV19
CDR3aa: CASSSTGGAGNTIYF
CDR3nt: TGTGCCAGTAGTTCCACAGGGGGCGCTGGAAACACCATATATTTT

abundance: once
d_gene: TRBD1
j_gene: TRBJ1-1
v_gene: TRBV4-1
CDR3aa: CASSLRTGRVEAFF
CDR3nt: TGCGCCAGCAGCCTGCGGACAGGTAGGGTAGAAGCTTTCTTT

abundance: -
d_gene: TRBD2
j_gene: TRBJ2-7
v_gene: TRBV5-1
CDR3aa: CATYPGLAGGGPYEQYF
CDR3nt: TGCGCCACCTACCCGGGACTAGCGGGAGGAGGGCCCTACGAGCAGTACTTC

abundance: -
d_gene: -
j_gene: TRBJ1-1
v_gene: TRBV29-1
CDR3aa: CSVGDRPLNTEAFF
CDR3nt: TGCAGCGTTGGTGACAGGCCTTTGAACACTGAAGCTTTCTTT

abundance: -
d_gene: TRBD1
j_gene: TRBJ2-3
v_gene: TRBV9
CDR3aa: CASTRTGGIDTQYF
CDR3nt: TGTGCCAGCACCCGGACAGGGGGGATCGATACGCAGTATTTT

abundance: -
d_gene: TRBD1
j_gene: TRBJ1-1
v_gene: TRBV5-4
CDR3aa: CASSHPRGQGNTEAFF
CDR3nt: TGTGCCAGCAGCCATCCTCGGGGACAGGGAAACACTGAAGCTTTCTTT

abundance: few
d_gene: -
j_gene: TRBJ1-2
v_gene: TRBV9
CDR3aa: CASSVAVRGGRDGYTF
CDR3nt: TGTGCCAGCAGCGTAGCCGTTAGGGGGGGAAGAGATGGCTACACCTTC

abundance: -
d_gene: TRBD2
j_gene: TRBJ2-5
v_gene: TRBV9
CDR3aa: CASSSGRAIKETQYF
CDR3nt: TGTGCCAGCAGCAGCGGGAGGGCCATAAAAGAGACCCAGTACTTC

abundance: -
d_gene: -
j_gene: TRBJ2-3
v_gene: TRBV18
CDR3aa: CASSPPSITDTQYF
CDR3nt: TGTGCCAGCTCACCACCTAGCATCACAGATACGCAGTATTTT

abundance: -
d_gene: -
j_gene: TRBJ2-1
v_gene: TRBV4-2
CDR3aa: CASSQDYLQFF
CDR3nt: TGTGCCAGCAGCCAAGATTACCTGCAGTTCTTC

abundance: -
d_gene: -
j_gene: TRBJ1-2
v_gene: TRBV27
CDR3aa: CASSLSRDQYGYTF
CDR3nt: TGTGCCAGCAGTTTATCCCGGGACCAATATGGCTACACCTTC

abundance: -
d_gene: -
j_gene: TRBJ2-3
v_gene: TRBV5-1
CDR3aa: CASSLAPTIVSDTQYF
CDR3nt: TGCGCCAGCAGCTTGGCCCCGACTATTGTCTCGGATACGCAGTATTTT

abundance: -
d_gene: TRBD1
j_gene: TRBJ2-1
v_gene: TRBV28
CDR3aa: CASSPTGVSYNEQFF
CDR3nt: TGTGCCAGCAGTCCAACAGGGGTATCCTACAATGAGCAGTTCTTC

abundance: -
d_gene: -
j_gene: TRBJ2-2
v_gene: TRBV28
CDR3aa: CASSRGGELFF
CDR3nt: TGTGCCAGCAGCCGCGGGGGGGAGCTGTTTTTT

abundance: -
d_gene: -
j_gene: TRBJ2-7
v_gene: TRBV29-1
CDR3aa: CSVAETYEQYF
CDR3nt: TGCAGCGTTGCAGAGACATACGAGCAGTACTTC

abundance: -
d_gene: TRBD1
j_gene: TRBJ2-2
v_gene: TRBV7-2
CDR3aa: CASGRDRGTGELFF
CDR3nt: TGTGCCAGTGGTCGGGACAGGGGTACCGGGGAGCTGTTTTTT

abundance: -
d_gene: TRBD1
j_gene: TRBJ2-3
v_gene: TRBV6-1
CDR3aa: CASSQTGYGDTQYF
CDR3nt: TGTGCCAGCAGCCAGACAGGGTACGGAGATACGCAGTATTTT

abundance: -
d_gene: -
j_gene: TRBJ1-1
v_gene: TRBV14
CDR3aa: CASSQELGGTEAFF
CDR3nt: TGTGCCAGCAGCCAAGAGCTGGGAGGCACTGAAGCTTTCTTT

abundance: -
d_gene: -
j_gene: TRBJ2-7
v_gene: TRBV4-1
CDR3aa: CASSQDSRQPYEQYF
CDR3nt: TGCGCCAGCAGCCAAGATTCGAGGCAGCCCTACGAGCAGTACTTC

abundance: -
d_gene: -
j_gene: TRBJ1-1
v_gene: TRBV21-1
CDR3aa: CASSSGQARTTEAFF
CDR3nt: TGTGCCAGCAGCAGCGGACAGGCACGAACGACTGAAGCTTTCTTT

abundance: -
d_gene: -
j_gene: TRBJ2-1
v_gene: TRBV6-5
CDR3aa: CASSYEGGSYNEQFF
CDR3nt: TGTGCCAGCAGTTACGAGGGTGGTTCCTACAATGAGCAGTTCTTC

abundance: -
d_gene: -
j_gene: TRBJ1-6
v_gene: TRBV6-5
CDR3aa: CASSENRPNSPLHF
CDR3nt: TGTGCCAGCAGTGAAAACAGACCGAATTCACCCCTCCACTTT

abundance: -
d_gene: TRBD2
j_gene: TRBJ2-5
v_gene: TRBV5-1
CDR3aa: CASTDVAGGETQYF
CDR3nt: TGCGCCAGCACCGATGTAGCGGGAGGAGAGACCCAGTACTTC

abundance: once
d_gene: -
j_gene: TRBJ2-7
v_gene: TRBV7-6
CDR3aa: CASSLQTAQSYEQYF
CDR3nt: TGTGCCAGCAGCTTACAGACGGCCCAATCCTACGAGCAGTACTTC

abundance: -
d_gene: TRBD2
j_gene: TRBJ2-3
v_gene: TRBV9
CDR3aa: CASSPLAVSTDTQYF
CDR3nt: TGTGCCAGCAGCCCCCTAGCGGTCAGCACAGATACGCAGTATTTT

abundance: -
d_gene: -
j_gene: TRBJ1-3
v_gene: TRBV5-1
CDR3aa: CASSLNSGNTIYF
CDR3nt: TGCGCCAGCAGCTTGAATTCCGGAAACACCATATATTTT

abundance: -
d_gene: -
j_gene: TRBJ2-7
v_gene: TRBV7-6
CDR3aa: CASSLASSYEQYF
CDR3nt: TGTGCCAGCAGCTTAGCGAGCTCCTACGAGCAGTACTTC

abundance: once
d_gene: -
j_gene: TRBJ1-2
v_gene: TRBV5-1
CDR3aa: CASSLERPPGPGGYTF
CDR3nt: TGCGCCAGCAGTCTCGAAAGACCACCGGGCCCTGGAGGGTACACCTTC

abundance: -
d_gene: -
j_gene: TRBJ1-1
v_gene: TRBV7-9
CDR3aa: CASRPPWTDTEAFF
CDR3nt: TGTGCCAGCAGACCACCCTGGACAGACACTGAAGCTTTCTTT

abundance: -
d_gene: TRBD2
j_gene: TRBJ2-7
v_gene: TRBV19
CDR3aa: CASSTIAGGPSYEQYF
CDR3nt: TGTGCCAGTAGTACGATAGCGGGAGGGCCTTCCTACGAGCAGTACTTC

abundance: once
d_gene: -
j_gene: TRBJ2-1
v_gene: TRBV27
CDR3aa: CASSSLTGTWNEQFF
CDR3nt: TGTGCCAGCAGTTCATTAACCGGGACCTGGAATGAGCAGTTCTTC

abundance: -
d_gene: TRBD1
j_gene: TRBJ1-2
v_gene: TRBV29-1
CDR3aa: CSVEESRTGQERNYGYTF
CDR3nt: TGCAGCGTTGAAGAATCCCGGACAGGGCAAGAAAGGAACTATGGCTACACCTTC

abundance: -
d_gene: -
j_gene: TRBJ2-5
v_gene: TRBV7-3
CDR3aa: CASSSGTSVGETQYF
CDR3nt: TGTGCCAGCAGCTCGGGAACCTCAGTAGGGGAGACCCAGTACTTC

abundance: -
d_gene: -
j_gene: TRBJ2-7
v_gene: TRBV11-2
CDR3aa: CASSFGTDYEQYF
CDR3nt: TGTGCCAGCAGCTTCGGGACCGACTACGAGCAGTACTTC

abundance: -
d_gene: -
j_gene: TRBJ2-3
v_gene: TRBV27
CDR3aa: CASGLGSTDTQYF
CDR3nt: TGTGCCAGCGGGTTGGGAAGCACAGATACGCAGTATTTT

abundance: -
d_gene: -
j_gene: TRBJ1-1
v_gene: TRBV29-1
CDR3aa: CSGQTGNTEAFF
CDR3nt: TGCAGCGGCCAGACAGGGAACACTGAAGCTTTCTTT

abundance: -
d_gene: -
j_gene: TRBJ2-7
v_gene: TRBV10-2
CDR3aa: CASRGDTLNEQYF
CDR3nt: TGCGCCAGCAGAGGGGACACCCTTAACGAGCAGTACTTC

abundance: -
d_gene: -
j_gene: TRBJ2-1
v_gene: TRBV20-1
CDR3aa: CSARESAEQFF
CDR3nt: TGCAGTGCTAGGGAGTCGGCTGAGCAGTTCTTC

abundance: -
d_gene: TRBD1
j_gene: TRBJ1-2
v_gene: TRBV6-1
CDR3aa: CASRSRGKGYGYTF
CDR3nt: TGTGCCAGCAGAAGCAGGGGGAAGGGCTATGGCTACACCTTC

abundance: -
d_gene: -
j_gene: TRBJ1-1
v_gene: TRBV15
CDR3aa: CATSRVGTANTEAFF
CDR3nt: TGTGCCACCAGCAGAGTGGGGACGGCAAACACTGAAGCTTTCTTT

abundance: -
d_gene: TRBD1
j_gene: TRBJ2-1
v_gene: TRBV7-2
CDR3aa: CASSPLRTGGPHNEQFF
CDR3nt: TGTGCCAGTAGCCCACTCCGAACAGGGGGTCCTCACAATGAGCAGTTCTTC

abundance: -
d_gene: -
j_gene: TRBJ2-1
v_gene: TRBV10-3
CDR3aa: CAVLARPYNEQFF
CDR3nt: TGTGCCGTTCTAGCGAGACCTTACAATGAGCAGTTCTTC

abundance: -
d_gene: TRBD2
j_gene: TRBJ2-2
v_gene: TRBV5-1
CDR3aa: CASSLAAGVTGELFF
CDR3nt: TGCGCCAGCAGCTTGGCGGCGGGAGTGACCGGGGAGCTGTTTTTT

abundance: once
d_gene: -
j_gene: TRBJ1-2
v_gene: TRBV4-1
CDR3aa: CASSQDPGTANYGYTF
CDR3nt: TGCGCCAGCAGCCAAGATCCTGGCACCGCTAACTATGGCTACACCTTC